This TCR beta chain is from a study of blood T cell repertoires in COVID-19. Study as a whole: Spain, Italy and the United States supplied samples that represented acute and convalescent COVID-19.

Libraries were prepared by immunoSEQ multiplex PCR; TCRdb keeps only in-frame clonotypes and omits some of them. The table includes fewer than 65,000 clones, approximately 80% detected once. V shed 6 bases and J shed 8 bases, with 13 bases lying between them. The CDR3 is 12 residues long. The sequencing input was peripheral blood. This clonotype originated in a man aged 55 to 69 with acute or convalescent COVID-19. This chain links TRBV12-3 or TRBV12-4 with TRBJ1-2, with D possibly being TRBD1 (5 bases). The CDR3 protein is CASRYTRQGYTF. In nucleotides, the CDR3 is TGTGCCAGCAGATATACAAGACAGGGCTACACCTTC.